What follows is one T cell receptor (beta chain) and its context. Antigen: not known. The germline gives CDR1 SQVTM, CDR2 ANQGSEA. The CDR3 has 13 amino acids. Between the trimmed V and J ends, which lost 5 bases and 4 bases, there was a span of 13 bases. The data stem from a study of cytomegalovirus exposure and HLA in healthy donors. Study overall: Earlier, about 180 million T cells were analyzed, and some 120 million unique TCR beta sequences were found among them. General study points: Presence/absence results assume similar sequencing depth per donor, which may not hold. In a later analysis, V- and J-gene trimming of beta chains associated with a DCLRE1C missense variant, replicated independently. A reported reduction in N-insertions relative to the roughly 670-donor mean was seen in an Asian-associated ancestry cluster in a later analysis.

The PCR employed 60 Vbeta primers together with 13 Jbeta primers. The assay was immunoSEQ multiplex PCR, and TCRdb's table has in-frame clones only and misses some. Of about 120,000 clones listed, over 60% are singletons. This sequence joins TRBV29-1 and TRBJ2-3, with D maybe TRBD1 (6 bases). The sequencing input was PBMCs. The origin of this receptor is a man younger than 30 in good health and CMV-seronegative. CDR3 DNA sequence: TGCAGCGTTAGGGGGAGTAGTTCAGATACGCAGTATTTT. Amino acids: CSVRGSSSDTQYF.